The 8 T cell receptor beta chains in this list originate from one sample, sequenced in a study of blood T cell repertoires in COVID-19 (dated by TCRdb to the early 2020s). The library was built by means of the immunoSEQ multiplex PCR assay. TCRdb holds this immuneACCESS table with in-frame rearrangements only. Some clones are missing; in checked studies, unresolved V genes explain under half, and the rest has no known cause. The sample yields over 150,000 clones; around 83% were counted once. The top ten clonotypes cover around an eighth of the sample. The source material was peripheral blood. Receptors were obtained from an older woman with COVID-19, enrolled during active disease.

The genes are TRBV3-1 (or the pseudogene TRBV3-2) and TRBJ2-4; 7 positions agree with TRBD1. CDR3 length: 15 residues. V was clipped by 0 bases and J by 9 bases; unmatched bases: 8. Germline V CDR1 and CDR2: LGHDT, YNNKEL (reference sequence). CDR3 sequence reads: CASSQDPGGRSIQYF. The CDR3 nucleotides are TGTGCCAGCAGCCAAGACCCAGGGGGAAGGAGCATTCAGTACTTC.

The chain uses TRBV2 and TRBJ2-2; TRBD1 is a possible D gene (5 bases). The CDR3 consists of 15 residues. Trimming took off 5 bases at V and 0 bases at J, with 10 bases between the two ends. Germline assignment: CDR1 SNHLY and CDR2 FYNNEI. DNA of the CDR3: TGTGCCAGCAGTCTACGGACACCGAACACCGGGGAGCTGTTTTTT. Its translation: CASSLRTPNTGELFF.

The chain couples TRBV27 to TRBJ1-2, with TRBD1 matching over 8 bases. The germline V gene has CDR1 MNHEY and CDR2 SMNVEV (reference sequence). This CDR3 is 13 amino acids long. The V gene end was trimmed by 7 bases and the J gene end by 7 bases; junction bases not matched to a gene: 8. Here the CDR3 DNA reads TGTGCCAGCACCTCCAGGACAGGGAGTGGCTACACCTTC. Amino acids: CASTSRTGSGYTF.

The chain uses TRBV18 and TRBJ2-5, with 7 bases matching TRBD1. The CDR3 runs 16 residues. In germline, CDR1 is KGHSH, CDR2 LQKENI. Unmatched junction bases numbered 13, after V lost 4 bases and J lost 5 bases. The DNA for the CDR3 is TGTGCCAGCTCACTCGGCCGGACAGGCTCCCAGGAGACCCAGTACTTC. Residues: CASSLGRTGSQETQYF.

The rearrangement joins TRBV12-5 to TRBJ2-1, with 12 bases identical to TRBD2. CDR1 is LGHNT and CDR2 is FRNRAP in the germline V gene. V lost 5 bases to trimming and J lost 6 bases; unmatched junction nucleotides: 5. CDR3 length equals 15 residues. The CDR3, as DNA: TGTGCTAGTGGTATGACTAGCGGGAGTCTCAATGAGCAGTTCTTC. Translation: CASGMTSGSLNEQFF. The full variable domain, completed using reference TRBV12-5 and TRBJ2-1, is DARVTQTPRHKVTEMGQEVTMRCQPILGHNTVFWYRQTMMQGLELLAYFRNRAPLDDSGMPKDRFSAEMPDATLATLKIQPSEPRDSAVYFCASGMTSGSLNEQFFGPGTRLTVL.

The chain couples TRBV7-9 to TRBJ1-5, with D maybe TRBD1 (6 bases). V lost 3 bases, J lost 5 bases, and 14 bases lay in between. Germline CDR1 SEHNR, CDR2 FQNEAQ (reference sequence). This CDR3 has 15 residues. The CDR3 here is CASSLGGGTYQPQHF. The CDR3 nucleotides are TGTGCCAGCAGCTTGGGAGGGGGGACCTATCAGCCCCAGCATTTT.

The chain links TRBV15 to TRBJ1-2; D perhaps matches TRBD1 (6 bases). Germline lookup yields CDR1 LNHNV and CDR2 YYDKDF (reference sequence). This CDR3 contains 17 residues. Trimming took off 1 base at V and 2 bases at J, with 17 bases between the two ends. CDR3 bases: TGTGCCACCAGCAGAGGCGGACAGCGCATAATCAACTATGGCTACACCTTC. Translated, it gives CATSRGGQRIINYGYTF. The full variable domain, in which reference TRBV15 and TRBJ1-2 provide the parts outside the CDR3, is DAMVIQNPRYQVTQFGKPVTLSCSQTLNHNVMYWYQQKSSQAPKLLFHYYDKDFNNEADTPDNFQSRRPNTSFCFLDIRSPGLGDTAMYLCATSRGGQRIINYGYTFGSGTRLTVV.

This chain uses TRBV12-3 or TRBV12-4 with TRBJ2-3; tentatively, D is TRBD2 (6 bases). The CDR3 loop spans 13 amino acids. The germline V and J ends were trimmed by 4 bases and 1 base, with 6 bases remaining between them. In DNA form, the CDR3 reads TGTGCCAGCAGTTGGAGGGGCACAGATACGCAGTATTTT. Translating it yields CASSWRGTDTQYF.